This T cell receptor (beta chain) came from a study of shared clonotypes between healthy human individuals. The germline gives CDR1 LNHNV, CDR2 YYDKDF (reference sequence). Between the trimmed V and J ends, which lost 1 base and 3 bases, there was a span of 16 bases. The CDR3 covers 16 residues. Using immunoSEQ multiplex PCR, the repertoire was profiled, and TCRdb retains in-frame clones only, with some absent. Of around 1.4 million clones detected, approximately 98.5% appear once; the ten largest clones hold approximately 0.4%. The specimen sequenced was naive CD4+ T cells sorted from blood. Subset indicated: CD45RA+ positively selected. The receptor's source is a man aged 25 to 45 in good health. V gene TRBV15 combines with J gene TRBJ2-7; D remains ambiguous. The CDR3, as DNA: TGTGCCACCAGCAGAGGCTGGACCAACCCCCTCTACGAGCAGTACTTC. Translated: CATSRGWTNPLYEQYF.